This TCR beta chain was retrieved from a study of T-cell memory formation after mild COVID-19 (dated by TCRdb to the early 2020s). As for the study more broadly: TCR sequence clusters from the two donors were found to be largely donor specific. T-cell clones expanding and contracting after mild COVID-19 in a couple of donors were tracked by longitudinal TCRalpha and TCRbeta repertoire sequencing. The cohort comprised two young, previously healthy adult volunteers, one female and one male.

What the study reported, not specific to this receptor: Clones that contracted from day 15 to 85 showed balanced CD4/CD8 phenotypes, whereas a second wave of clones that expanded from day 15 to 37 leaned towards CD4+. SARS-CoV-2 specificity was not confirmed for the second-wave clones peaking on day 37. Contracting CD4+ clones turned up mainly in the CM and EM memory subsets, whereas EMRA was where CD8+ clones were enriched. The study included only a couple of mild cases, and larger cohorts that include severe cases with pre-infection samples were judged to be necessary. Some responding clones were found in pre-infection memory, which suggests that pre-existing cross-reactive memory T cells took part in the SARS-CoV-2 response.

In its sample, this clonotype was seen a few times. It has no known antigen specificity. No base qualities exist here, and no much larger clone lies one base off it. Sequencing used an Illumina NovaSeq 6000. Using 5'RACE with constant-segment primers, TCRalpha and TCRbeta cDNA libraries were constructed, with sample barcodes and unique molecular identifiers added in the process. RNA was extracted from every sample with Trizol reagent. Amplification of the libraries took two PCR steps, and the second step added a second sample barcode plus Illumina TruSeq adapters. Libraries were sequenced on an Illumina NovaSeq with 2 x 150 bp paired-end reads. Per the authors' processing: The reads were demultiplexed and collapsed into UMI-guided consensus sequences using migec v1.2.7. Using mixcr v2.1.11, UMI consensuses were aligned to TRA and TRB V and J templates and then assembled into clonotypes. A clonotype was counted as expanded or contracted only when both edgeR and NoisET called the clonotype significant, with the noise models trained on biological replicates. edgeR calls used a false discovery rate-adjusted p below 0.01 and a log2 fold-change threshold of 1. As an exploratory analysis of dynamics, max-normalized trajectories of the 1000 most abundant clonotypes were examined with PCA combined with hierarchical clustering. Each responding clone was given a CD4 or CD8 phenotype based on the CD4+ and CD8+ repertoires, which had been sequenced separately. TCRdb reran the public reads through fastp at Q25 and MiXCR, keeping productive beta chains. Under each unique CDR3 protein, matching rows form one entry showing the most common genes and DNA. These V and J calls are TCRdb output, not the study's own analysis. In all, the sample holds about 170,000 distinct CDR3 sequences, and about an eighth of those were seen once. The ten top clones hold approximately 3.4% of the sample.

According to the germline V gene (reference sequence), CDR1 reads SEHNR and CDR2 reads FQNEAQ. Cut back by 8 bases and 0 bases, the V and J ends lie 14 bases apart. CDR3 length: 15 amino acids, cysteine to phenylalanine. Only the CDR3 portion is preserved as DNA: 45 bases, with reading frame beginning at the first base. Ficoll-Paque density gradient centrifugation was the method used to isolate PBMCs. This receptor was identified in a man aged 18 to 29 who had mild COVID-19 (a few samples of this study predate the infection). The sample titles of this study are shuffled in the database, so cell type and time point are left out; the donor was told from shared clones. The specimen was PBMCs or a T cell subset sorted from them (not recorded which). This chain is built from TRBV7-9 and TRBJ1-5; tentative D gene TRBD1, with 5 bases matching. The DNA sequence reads TGTGCCAGCGAGGCGGGGGGGAATAGCAATCAGCCCCAGCATTTT. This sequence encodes CASEAGGNSNQPQHF.